The clone carrying this T cell receptor (beta chain) was seen many times. Its antigen is currently unknown. Diagnoses were made from clinical symptoms, serum measures (thyroxine and TRAb), thyroid ultrasound and orbital computed tomography. The sample comes from a study of T cells in Graves' hyperthyroidism and ophthalmopathy. About the research overall: The initial diagnosis was the point when peripheral blood was collected, ahead of any treatment.

RNA transcripts served as the template for amplifying TCR beta CDR3 regions. Initially, a first-round RT-PCR of the TCR CDR3 employed the HTBI primer set. One entry per CDR3 protein, called by TCRdb with MiXCR from the multiplex PCR reads. This table has some 370,000 distinct CDR3 sequences, approximately 18% appearing once. From germline, CDR1 is KGHSH and CDR2 LQKENI. The ends lost 5 bases at V and 0 bases at J; junction bases unmatched: 8. This CDR3 is 17 amino acids long. Whole-study results and caveats: Ophthalmopathy was distinguished from stable hyperthyroidism by 13 V-J signatures. Blood also contained most expanded thyroid clonotypes above 0.001.

V gene TRBV18 combines with J gene TRBJ2-1; 9 nucleotides line up with TRBD1. The sample was blood. The origin of this receptor is a woman in her thirties with Graves' hyperthyroidism that later progressed to Graves' ophthalmopathy. CDR3 DNA: TGTGCCAGCTCATTACGGGACAGGGCAAGCTCCTACAATGAGCAGTTCTTC. Amino acids: CASSLRDRASSYNEQFF. The entire variable domain, with the rest obtained from reference TRBV18 and TRBJ2-1, is as follows: NAGVMQNPRHLVRRRGQEARLRCSPMKGHSHVYWYRQLPEEGLKFMVYLQKENIIDESGMPKERFSAEFPKEGPSILRIQQVVRGDSAAYFCASSLRDRASSYNEQFFGPGTRLTVL.